This entry lists 19 T cell receptor beta chains sequenced from one sample in a study of OX40 agonist ivuxolimab in advanced cancers. Produced via immunoSEQ multiplex PCR; TCRdb's table is partial and in-frame only. The sample holds about 20,000 clones, 75% to 85% seen once. The specimen comprised CD4+ or CD8+ T cells sorted from blood, sampled in a trial of the OX40 agonist ivuxolimab. The receptor source for this set is an adult with an advanced solid tumor such as melanoma, head and neck, liver or kidney cancer.

This CDR3 is CASSQVGVTYEQYF. DNA of the CDR3: TGCGCCAGCAGCCAAGTGGGGGTCACCTACGAGCAGTACTTC. The chain couples TRBV4-1 to TRBJ2-7; the D gene could be TRBD1 or TRBD2 (5 bases each). CDR1 is MGHRA, CDR2 YSYEKL, per germline. This CDR3 spans 14 amino acids. V was trimmed by 1 base and J by 2 bases, leaving 9 bases between them.

The rearrangement links TRBV7-9 to TRBJ2-7; D gene unclear. Trimming pared 5 bases from V and 2 bases from J, leaving 4 bases between. The CDR3 is 11 amino acids. Germline V gene lookup returns CDR1 SEHNR and CDR2 FQNEAQ (reference sequence). Written as DNA, the CDR3 is TGTGCCAGCAGCACGACCTACGAGCAGTACTTC. Its translation is CASSTTYEQYF.

Only one count was recorded for this clone. The rearrangement uses TRBV27 and TRBJ1-5; 7 nucleotides align to TRBD1. This CDR3 contains 16 residues. The V and J ends lost 5 bases and 7 bases, in that order; junction bases with no gene match: 14. Germline CDR1 reads MNHEY; CDR2 reads SMNVEV (reference sequence). The CDR3, as DNA: TGTGCCAGCAGTCCCTCTTTGGGGGACAGTCACCAGCCCCAGCATTTT. This gives the protein CASSPSLGDSHQPQHF.

V gene TRBV29-1 combines with J gene TRBJ1-2; the D is unclear. Germline CDR1 and CDR2: SQVTM and ANQGSEA. Trimming shortened V by 5 bases and J by 4 bases, and 14 bases separated the two germline ends. The length of the CDR3 is 13 residues. The CDR3 is CSVSVAASYGYTF. CDR3 DNA sequence: TGCAGCGTTTCGGTCGCGGCAAGCTATGGCTACACCTTC.

This chain links TRBV6-5 with TRBJ1-1, with D unclear. Trimming pared 2 bases from V and 3 bases from J, leaving 7 bases between. The CDR3 runs 13 residues. Germline CDR1 reads MNHEY; CDR2 reads SVGAGI. CDR3 sequence reads: CASSYGQYTEAFF. The DNA for the CDR3 is TGTGCCAGCAGTTACGGGCAGTACACTGAAGCTTTCTTT.

V usage is TRBV7-2 and J usage is TRBJ1-5; 9 nucleotides agree with TRBD1. The trim removed 3 bases at V and 8 bases at J, leaving 8 bases unmatched. The CDR3 contains 15 residues. Germline CDR1 SGHTA, CDR2 FQGNSA. Written as DNA, the CDR3 is TGTGCCAGCAGCTTGAGGACAGGGGCTTGGGAGCCCCAGCATTTT. Translated: CASSLRTGAWEPQHF.

The rearrangement uses TRBV7-9 and TRBJ2-7; 7 positions match TRBD2. The CDR3 totals 13 residues. From germline, CDR1 is SEHNR and CDR2 FQNEAQ (reference sequence). V lost 8 bases and J lost 3; bases outside the gene matches: 7. The CDR3 reads CASGGDMGYEQYF. CDR3 coding DNA: TGTGCCAGCGGGGGGGATATGGGCTACGAGCAGTACTTC.

The chain links TRBV5-1 to TRBJ2-2; 8 bases fit TRBD2. There are 14 residues in the CDR3. Trimming removed 0 bases from V and 6 bases from J; junction bases left unmatched: 1. From germline, CDR1 is SGHRS and CDR2 YFSETQ. The CDR3: CASSLEAGAGELFF. Written as DNA, the CDR3 is TGCGCCAGCAGCTTGGAAGCGGGGGCCGGGGAGCTGTTTTTT.

V and J are TRBV9 and TRBJ2-7; TRBD1 matches at 9 bases. The CDR3 spans 15 residues. Germline loops: CDR1 SGDLS, CDR2 YYNGEE. J gave up 5 bases and V 4 bases, and 10 bases lay outside the gene matches. CDR3 amino acids: CASSPEGTGYNEQYF. The CDR3 DNA reads TGTGCCAGCAGCCCAGAAGGGACAGGGTACAACGAGCAGTACTTC.

The chain has TRBV7-8 and TRBJ1-1; a weak D match, TRBD1 (5 bases). V was cut by 5 bases and J by 1 base, with 17 bases left in between. This CDR3 has 16 residues. Per the germline V gene, CDR1 is SGHVS and CDR2 is FQNEAQ. The CDR3 reads CASSPRPGVTNTEAFF. Written as DNA, the CDR3 is TGTGCCAGCAGCCCGAGACCGGGGGTCACGAACACTGAAGCTTTCTTT.

The chain couples TRBV27 to TRBJ2-5, with 8 positions matching TRBD1. The CDR3 spans 17 residues. J lost 0 bases, V lost 1 base, and 7 bases had no gene match. Germline loops: CDR1 MNHEY, CDR2 SMNVEV (reference sequence). The CDR3 loop is CASSLFPGGEYQETQYF. CDR3 nucleotides: TGTGCCAGCAGTTTATTTCCAGGGGGCGAGTACCAAGAGACCCAGTACTTC.

This clone came up once. CDR3 DNA sequence: TGTGCCAGCAGCTTAACAGGCTTTGACGTCCTGACTTTC. Amino acid sequence: CASSLTGFDVLTF. The gene calls are TRBV11-3 and TRBJ2-6, with D perhaps matching TRBD1 (5 bases). Germline loops: CDR1 SGHNT, CDR2 YENEEA. With 2 bases removed from V and 11 bases from J, the gap between germline ends came to 10 bases. CDR3 length: 13 amino acids. Based on the CDR3 plus reference TRBV11-3 and TRBJ2-6, the full variable domain is EAGVVQSPRYKIIEKKQPVAFWCNPISGHNTLYWYLQNLGQGPELLIRYENEEAVDDSQLPKDRFSAERLKGVDSTLKIQPAELGDSAVYLCASSLTGFDVLTFGAGSRLTVL.

The chain employs TRBV4-1 and TRBJ2-7; no clear D gene. Germline-derived CDR1 and CDR2 are MGHRA and YSYEKL. Trimming took off 0 bases at V and 3 bases at J, with 9 bases between the two ends. The CDR3 spans 14 residues. The CDR3 DNA is TGCGCCAGCAGCCAAGAGACATGGATCTACGAGCAGTACTTC. Translated: CASSQETWIYEQYF.

The rearrangement uses TRBV6-6 and TRBJ2-7; no definite D call. This CDR3 is 13 amino acids long. V was shortened by 8 bases and J by 2 bases, with 13 bases between the two germline ends. Germline lookup yields CDR1 MNHNY and CDR2 SVGAGI (reference sequence). The CDR3 spells CASSGQSTYEQYF. The CDR3 nucleotides are TGTGCCAGCTCCGGTCAATCAACCTACGAGCAGTACTTC.

A single count supports this clone. The chain carries TRBV7-9 and TRBJ1-6; the D gene is possibly TRBD1 (5 bases). V dropped 5 bases and J dropped 8 bases, with 16 bases sitting between them. Germline V lookup: CDR1 SEHNR, CDR2 FQNEAQ (reference sequence). The CDR3 is 15 amino acids. The CDR3 here is CASSRTGLGDSPLHF. As DNA, the CDR3 is TGTGCCAGCAGCCGTACAGGACTTGGAGATTCACCCCTCCACTTT.

The chain uses TRBV5-4 and TRBJ2-7, with D perhaps TRBD1 (6 bases). Trimming stripped 4 bases from V and 3 bases from J, with 17 bases between. Germline V gives CDR1 SGHNT, CDR2 YYREEE (reference sequence). CDR3 size: 15 residues. Here the CDR3 reads CASSPRTEKYYEQYF. The CDR3 bases are TGTGCCAGCAGCCCCCGGACAGAAAAATACTACGAGCAGTACTTC.

The chain carries TRBV28 and TRBJ1-1; TRBD1 is a possible D gene (5 bases). V lost 3 bases, J lost 7 bases, and 9 bases lay in between. CDR1 is MDHEN and CDR2 is SYDVKM in the germline V gene. The CDR3 has 12 residues. The CDR3 bases are TGTGCCAGCAGTTTTCCAGGGAATGAAGCTTTCTTT. Translating gives CASSFPGNEAFF.

This clone was detected only a few times. Here the CDR3 reads CASRELGGVGNEQFF. For the CDR3, the DNA is TGTGCCAGCAGAGAGCTCGGGGGTGTGGGCAATGAGCAGTTCTTC. V and J are TRBV11-2 and TRBJ2-1; D is perhaps TRBD2 (6 bases). V gave up 6 bases and J gave up 6 bases, with 18 bases separating them. Looked up from germline, CDR1 is SGHAT and CDR2 is FQNNGV. CDR3 length: 15 amino acids.

This clone rates as medium-sized. The V and J genes are TRBV2 and TRBJ1-2; tentatively, D is TRBD1 (5 bases). This CDR3 spans 15 amino acids. Germline assignment: CDR1 SNHLY and CDR2 FYNNEI. V was clipped by 7 bases and J by 4 bases, with 19 bases between them. The CDR3 spells CASIESVQGPYGYTF. CDR3 bases: TGTGCCAGCATCGAATCCGTCCAGGGCCCCTATGGCTACACCTTC.